These 4 T cell receptor beta chains were all obtained from the same sample, sequenced in a study of T cells in Graves' hyperthyroidism and ophthalmopathy. There were TCR beta CDR3 regions amplified from RNA transcripts. An initial round of RT-PCR targeting the TCR CDR3 relied on the HTBI primer set. TCRdb redid the calling of the multiplex PCR reads with MiXCR, one entry per CDR3 protein. In the table there are roughly 520,000 distinct CDR3 sequences, around 22% of which are singletons. The sample was blood. The receptors were gathered from a woman in her 30s with Graves' ophthalmopathy.

V usage is TRBV6-1 and J usage is TRBJ1-1, with unresolved D. The V end lost 3 bases, the J end lost 11 bases, and 13 bases lay between the germline ends. The germline CDR1 and CDR2 sequences are MNHNS and SASEGT. This CDR3 region has 12 residues. The CDR3 DNA is TGTGCCAGCAGTGACCCCAGAGAACGGGCTTTCTTT. Its translation: CASSDPRERAFF.

The sample holds many counts of this clonotype. The chain couples TRBV28 to TRBJ2-5, with TRBD1 matching over 7 bases. Per the germline V gene, CDR1 is MDHEN and CDR2 is SYDVKM. This CDR3 contains 15 residues. Trimming took 7 bases from V and 6 from J; bases not matched to a gene: 14. The CDR3 DNA reads as TGTGCCAGCACCCCAGAGGGACAGACCTTAAAGACCCAGTACTTC. It is translated as CASTPEGQTLKTQYF.

With respect to this clonotype: A much larger clone lies a single base off, so this may be a read error. The CDR3 spells CASSRDRESNQPQHF. DNA of the CDR3: TGTGCCAGCAGCCGGGACAGGGAGAGCAATCAGCCCCAGCATTTT. V gene TRBV7-2 combines with J gene TRBJ1-5; 9 nucleotides match TRBD1. Germline trimming cut 5 bases from V and 1 base from J; bases unmatched to any gene: 3. CDR3 size: 15 residues. Germline CDR1 is SGHTA and CDR2 is FQGNSA. Together with reference TRBV7-2 and TRBJ1-5, the CDR3 gives the full variable domain: GAGVSQSPSNKVTEKGKDVELRCDPISGHTALYWYRQSLGQGLEFLIYFQGNSAPDKSGLPSDRFSAERTGGSVSTLTIQRTQQEDSAVYLCASSRDRESNQPQHFGDGTRLSIL.

This clonotype was seen at least ten times. The chain joins TRBV11-1 to TRBJ1-1; no reliable D call. From germline, CDR1 is SGHAT and CDR2 FQDESV (reference sequence). Trimming cost V 1 base and J 8 bases, with 23 bases left between them. The CDR3 runs 17 residues. The chain's CDR3 is CASSLGSREQHPPEAFF. CDR3 nucleotide sequence: TGTGCCAGCAGCTTAGGGTCCCGTGAGCAGCACCCCCCAGAAGCTTTCTTT.